These 20 T cell receptor beta chains share one sample of origin, sequenced in a study of blood T cell repertoires in COVID-19. Data came from immunoSEQ multiplex PCR; TCRdb stores just in-frame clones and leaves some out. The sample carries about 480,000 clones, roughly 90% recorded once. Sequencing was carried out using PBMCs or T cells enriched from blood (not recorded which). The source of these receptors is a woman in her thirties or forties who had recovered from COVID-19.

This clone was picked up one time. The rearrangement joins TRBV10-3 to TRBJ2-3; 11 nucleotides match TRBD1. Germline CDR1 ENHRY, CDR2 SYGVKD. Trimming at V came to 5 bases and at J to 4 bases, leaving 8 bases not matched to a gene. CDR3 size: 16 residues. The CDR3 bases are TGTGCCATCAGTAGCAGGACAGGGGGCGTTTCAGATACGCAGTATTTT. Protein product: CAISSRTGGVSDTQYF.

The chain is built from TRBV19 and TRBJ1-6; 7 nucleotides align to TRBD1. The CDR3 length is 13 residues. Germline V lookup: CDR1 LNHDA, CDR2 SQIVND (reference sequence). V lost 10 bases and J lost 9; bases outside the gene matches: 9. CDR3 nucleotides: TGTGCCACCAGAACAGGGGCGGTTTCACCCCTCCACTTT. It is translated as CATRTGAVSPLHF.

The chain's CDR3 is CASGLIQGGPFF. The CDR3 DNA reads as TGTGCTAGTGGCCTAATACAGGGCGGGCCTTTCTTT. This rearrangement joins TRBV12-5 to TRBJ1-1; D perhaps matches TRBD1 (6 bases). The V gene lost 6 bases and the J gene lost 12 bases, with 17 bases spanning the gap. CDR1 LGHNT and CDR2 FRNRAP come from the germline V gene. This CDR3 has 12 amino acids.

This chain uses TRBV19 with TRBJ1-1, with TRBD1 identical over 8 bases. Per germline, CDR1 LNHDA and CDR2 SQIVND (reference sequence). The J segment lost 0 bases and the V segment lost 6 bases, leaving 6 bases of the junction unmatched. The CDR3 length is 15 residues. CDR3: CASSETGAMNTEAFF. The CDR3 bases are TGTGCCAGTAGCGAGACAGGGGCCATGAACACTGAAGCTTTCTTT.

The chain combines TRBV5-5 with TRBJ2-7; D is undetermined. The CDR3 has 13 amino acids. Germline V CDR1 and CDR2: SGHKS, YYEKEE (reference sequence). Trimming removed 1 base at V and 0 bases at J, with 5 bases between. The CDR3 DNA reads TGTGCCAGCAGCTTGAGCCACTCCTACGAGCAGTACTTC. It translates to CASSLSHSYEQYF.

V is TRBV19 and J is TRBJ1-5, with 8 bases lining up with TRBD1. Germline CDR1 LNHDA, CDR2 SQIVND (reference sequence). This CDR3 is built from 16 residues. V shed 6 bases and J 5 bases; nucleotides not matched to a gene: 12. The CDR3 reads CASSSPPDRADQPQHF. The CDR3 region has the DNA TGTGCCAGTAGCTCCCCCCCGGACAGGGCAGATCAGCCCCAGCATTTT.

The chain has TRBV5-1 and TRBJ1-1, with TRBD1 identical over 11 bases. The CDR3 sequence is 16 residues long. The V gene end was trimmed by 0 bases and the J gene end by 3 bases; junction bases not matched to a gene: 4. CDR1 SGHRS and CDR2 YFSETQ come from the germline V gene. The CDR3 DNA sequence: TGCGCCAGCAGCTTGGCACCGGGACAGGGGGACACTGAAGCTTTCTTT. Translating gives CASSLAPGQGDTEAFF.

This clone was seen just once. The chain joins TRBV10-1 to TRBJ1-2; 7 nucleotides align to TRBD1. The V gene end was trimmed by 6 bases and the J gene end by 4 bases; junction bases not matched to a gene: 8. The CDR3 covers 14 residues. The germline V gene encodes CDR1 WNHNN and CDR2 SYGVQD (reference sequence). CDR3 bases: TGCGCCAGCAGCAGGGACAGTGGTTCCTATGGCTACACCTTC. Translating it yields CASSRDSGSYGYTF.

In its sample, this clone was seen once. A much larger clone is a single base away; this may be a read error. V is TRBV25-1 and J is TRBJ1-5; the match to TRBD1 covers 7 bases. Per the germline V gene, CDR1 is MGHDK and CDR2 is SYGVNS. CDR3 length: 12 amino acids. The V segment lost 6 bases and the J segment 4 bases; nucleotides outside the gene matches: 0. The CDR3 region is CASRQGNQPQHF. CDR3 nucleotides: TGTGCCAGCAGACAGGGGAATCAGCCCCAGCATTTT.

In regard to this clone: The identical CDR3 is also encoded by other nucleotide sequences in the sample. This chain uses TRBV18 with TRBJ1-2, with TRBD1 as a possible D gene (6 bases). Germline CDR1 is KGHSH and CDR2 is LQKENI. CDR3 length: 14 amino acids. Trimming pared 3 bases from V and 1 base from J, leaving 9 bases between. CDR3 coding DNA: TGTGCCAGCTCACCGGACAGAGTTAACTATGGCTACACCTTC. This gives the protein CASSPDRVNYGYTF.

The chain links TRBV5-4 to TRBJ2-3; 12 bases are shared with TRBD2. CDR1 and CDR2 from the germline V gene are SGHNT and YYREEE (reference sequence). V shed 4 bases, J shed 2 bases, and the junction held 11 bases outside the gene matches. This CDR3 contains 18 residues. The CDR3 spells CASSPRTGTSGFTDTQYF. The CDR3 bases are TGTGCCAGCAGCCCGCGGACCGGGACTAGCGGGTTCACAGATACGCAGTATTTT.

This chain connects TRBV7-9 to TRBJ1-5; TRBD1 matches 7 bases. The V gene end was trimmed by 5 bases and the J gene end by 5 bases; junction bases not matched to a gene: 6. CDR3 length equals 14 residues. Germline V CDR1 and CDR2: SEHNR, FQNEAQ (reference sequence). The CDR3 nucleotides are TGTGCCAGCAGCCCCGCAGGGGGATATCAGCCCCAGCATTTT. Its protein is CASSPAGGYQPQHF. The full variable domain, with the rest looked up from reference TRBV7-9 and TRBJ1-5, is DTGVSQNPRHKITKRGQNVTFRCDPISEHNRLYWYRQTLGQGPEFLTYFQNEAQLEKSRLLSDRFSAERPKGSFSTLEIQRTEQGDSAMYLCASSPAGGYQPQHFGDGTRLSIL.

J is TRBJ2-2 and V is TRBV11-3; a weak D match, TRBD2 (6 bases). Trimming stripped 1 base from V and 6 bases from J, with 15 bases between. This CDR3 is built from 16 residues. Germline V gives CDR1 SGHNT, CDR2 YENEEA. Here the CDR3 DNA reads TGTGCCAGCAGCTTAGGGCCAGGGAGGTCCGCCGGGGAGCTGTTTTTT. Its translation is CASSLGPGRSAGELFF.

This chain links TRBV9 with TRBJ2-7, with 7 bases matching TRBD1. Losses at the gene ends were 4 bases for V and 4 bases for J; bases not matched to a gene: 8. The CDR3 is 14 amino acids. Germline lookup yields CDR1 SGDLS and CDR2 YYNGEE. As DNA, the CDR3 is TGTGCCAGCAGCCCCCGCGACAGGGAGTACGAGCAGTACTTC. Translating it yields CASSPRDREYEQYF.

The rearrangement links TRBV6-5 to TRBJ1-1; unclear D gene. The CDR3 loop spans 12 amino acids. V lost 0 bases to trimming and J lost 6 bases, with 5 bases between them. Germline-derived CDR1 and CDR2 are MNHEY and SVGAGI. The CDR3 sequence is CASSYSQAEAFF. CDR3 bases: TGTGCCAGCAGTTACTCGCAGGCTGAAGCTTTCTTT.

This chain joins TRBV30 and TRBJ1-1; D might be TRBD1 (5 bases). Per germline, CDR1 GTSNPN and CDR2 SVGIG (reference sequence). V was clipped by 3 bases and J by 5 bases, with 13 bases between them. The CDR3 is made up of 13 amino acids. CDR3 region: CAWSLQGKTEAFF. DNA of the CDR3: TGTGCCTGGAGCCTGCAGGGAAAAACTGAAGCTTTCTTT. Full variable domain (remainder filled in from reference TRBV30 and TRBJ1-1): SQTIHQWPATLVQPVGSPLSLECTVEGTSNPNLYWYRQAAGRGLQLLFYSVGIGQISSEVPQNLSASRPQDRQFILSSKKLLLSDSGFYLCAWSLQGKTEAFFGQGTRLTVV.

The chain is built from TRBV7-9 and TRBJ2-7; 7 nucleotides agree with TRBD2. The CDR3 extends over 14 amino acids. Germline V gene sequence: CDR1 SEHNR, CDR2 FQNEAQ (reference sequence). V gave up 3 bases and J gave up 4 bases; unmatched junction bases: 6. The CDR3 is CASSLAGRGYEQYF. In DNA, the CDR3 is TGTGCCAGCAGCTTGGCAGGGAGGGGTTACGAGCAGTACTTC.

This chain connects TRBV12-5 to TRBJ1-1, with D maybe TRBD1 (6 bases). This CDR3 has 12 residues. With 5 bases removed from V and 6 bases from J, the gap between germline ends came to 10 bases. Germline CDR1 is LGHNT and CDR2 is FRNRAP. The CDR3 region has the DNA TGTGCTAGTGGTCCCAGGGGTTCTGAAGCTTTCTTT. Translating gives CASGPRGSEAFF.

CDR3 nucleotides: TGTGCCGTCCAGGGTGGGGAAAAACTGTTTTTT. The encoded protein is CAVQGGEKLFF. V usage is TRBV10-3 and J usage is TRBJ1-4; D is possibly TRBD1 (5 bases). The CDR3 totals 11 residues. The germline V gene encodes CDR1 ENHRY and CDR2 SYGVKD. Trimming took off 11 bases at V and 8 bases at J, with 12 bases between the two ends.

This clone appeared once. The rearrangement joins TRBV5-4 to TRBJ2-1, with unresolved D. CDR1 and CDR2 from the germline V gene are SGHNT and YYREEE (reference sequence). The V end was cut by 0 bases, the J end by 6 bases, with 13 bases between. The CDR3 loop spans 15 amino acids. The CDR3 DNA reads TGTGCCAGCAGCTTGGAACAGCCTCCCCTCAATGAGCAGTTCTTC. It codes for CASSLEQPPLNEQFF.